This T cell receptor beta chain came from a study of blood T cell repertoires in COVID-19. At the level of the study: From T cells, B-cell-depleted T cells, or PBMCs came the material, which was cDNA or gDNA.

The V end lost 6 bases, the J end lost 1 base, and 5 bases lay between the germline ends. Germline V gene lookup returns CDR1 MNHEY and CDR2 SVGAGI. The CDR3 runs to 12 residues. Repertoires were generated with immunoSEQ multiplex PCR, while TCRdb's copy carries only in-frame clones and drops some. This table holds about 110,000 clones, roughly 80% found once. The V gene is TRBV6-5, the J gene TRBJ2-3; D is unclear. The material sequenced was peripheral blood. This clonotype was obtained from a woman between 65 and 79 years old with acute or convalescent COVID-19. DNA of the CDR3: TGTGCCAGCAGACGAGGCACAGATACGCAGTATTTT. It yields the protein CASRRGTDTQYF.